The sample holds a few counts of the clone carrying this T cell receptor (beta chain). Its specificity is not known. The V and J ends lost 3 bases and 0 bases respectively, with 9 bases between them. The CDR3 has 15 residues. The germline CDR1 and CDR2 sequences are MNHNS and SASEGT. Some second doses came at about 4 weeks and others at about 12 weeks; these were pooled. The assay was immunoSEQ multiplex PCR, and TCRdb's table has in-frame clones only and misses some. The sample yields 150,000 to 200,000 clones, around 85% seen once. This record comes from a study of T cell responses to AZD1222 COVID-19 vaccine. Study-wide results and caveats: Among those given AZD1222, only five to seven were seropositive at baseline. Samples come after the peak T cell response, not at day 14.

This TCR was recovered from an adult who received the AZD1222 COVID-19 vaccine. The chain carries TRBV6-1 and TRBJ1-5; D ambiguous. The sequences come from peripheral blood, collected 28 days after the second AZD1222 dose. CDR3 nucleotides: TGTGCCAGCAGTGAGCGGCGGATTAGCAATCAGCCCCAGCATTTT. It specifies CASSERRISNQPQHF.